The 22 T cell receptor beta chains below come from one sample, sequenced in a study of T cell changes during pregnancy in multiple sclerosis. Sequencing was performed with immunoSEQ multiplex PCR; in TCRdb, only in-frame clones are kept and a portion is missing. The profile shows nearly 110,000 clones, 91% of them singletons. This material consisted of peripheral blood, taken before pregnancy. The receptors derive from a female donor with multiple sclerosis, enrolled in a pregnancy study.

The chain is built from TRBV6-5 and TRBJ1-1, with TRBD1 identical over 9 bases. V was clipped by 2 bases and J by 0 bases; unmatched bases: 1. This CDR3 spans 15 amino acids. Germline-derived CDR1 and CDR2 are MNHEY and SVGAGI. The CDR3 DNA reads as TGTGCCAGCAGTTACGGGGACAGGGTGAACACTGAAGCTTTCTTT. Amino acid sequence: CASSYGDRVNTEAFF.

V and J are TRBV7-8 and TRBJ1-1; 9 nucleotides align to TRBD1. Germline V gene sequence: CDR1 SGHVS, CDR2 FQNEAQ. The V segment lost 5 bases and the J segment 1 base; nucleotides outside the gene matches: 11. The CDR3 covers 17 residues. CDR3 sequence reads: CASSLRSGTGKNTEAFF. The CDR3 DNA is TGTGCCAGCAGCCTTAGATCCGGGACAGGGAAGAACACTGAAGCTTTCTTT.

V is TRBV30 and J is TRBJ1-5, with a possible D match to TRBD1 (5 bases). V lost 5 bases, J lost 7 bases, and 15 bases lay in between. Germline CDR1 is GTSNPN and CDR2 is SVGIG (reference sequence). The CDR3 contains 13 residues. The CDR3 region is CAWERGAGQPQHF. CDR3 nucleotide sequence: TGTGCCTGGGAAAGGGGCGCAGGGCAGCCCCAGCATTTT.

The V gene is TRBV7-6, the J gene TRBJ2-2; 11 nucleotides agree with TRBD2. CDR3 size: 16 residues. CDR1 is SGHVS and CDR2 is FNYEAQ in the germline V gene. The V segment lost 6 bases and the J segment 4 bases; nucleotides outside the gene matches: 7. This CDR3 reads CASSPHLAGGTGELFF. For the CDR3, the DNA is TGTGCCAGCAGTCCCCATCTAGCGGGAGGCACCGGGGAGCTGTTTTTT.

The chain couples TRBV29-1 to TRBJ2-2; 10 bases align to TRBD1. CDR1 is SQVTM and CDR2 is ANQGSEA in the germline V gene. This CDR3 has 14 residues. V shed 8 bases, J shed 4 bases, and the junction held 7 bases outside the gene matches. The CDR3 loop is CSSTGTGATGELFF. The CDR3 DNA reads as TGCAGCTCAACCGGGACAGGGGCCACCGGGGAGCTGTTTTTT.

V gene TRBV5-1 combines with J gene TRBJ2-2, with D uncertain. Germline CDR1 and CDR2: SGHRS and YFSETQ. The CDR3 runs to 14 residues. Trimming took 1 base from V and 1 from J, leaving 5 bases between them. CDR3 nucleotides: TGCGCCAGCAGCTTGTTCAGGAACACCGGGGAGCTGTTTTTT. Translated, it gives CASSLFRNTGELFF.

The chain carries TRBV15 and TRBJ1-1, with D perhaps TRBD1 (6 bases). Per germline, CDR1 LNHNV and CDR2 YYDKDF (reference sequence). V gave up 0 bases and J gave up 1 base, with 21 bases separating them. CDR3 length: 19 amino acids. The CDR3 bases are TGTGCCACCAGCAGAGATCAATGGGGGGGGGACAACAGGAACACTGAAGCTTTCTTT. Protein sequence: CATSRDQWGGDNRNTEAFF.

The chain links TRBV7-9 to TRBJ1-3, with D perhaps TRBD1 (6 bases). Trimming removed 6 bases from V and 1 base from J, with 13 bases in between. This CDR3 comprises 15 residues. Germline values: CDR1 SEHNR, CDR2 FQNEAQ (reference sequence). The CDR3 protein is CASRAGTTSGNTIYF. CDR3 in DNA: TGTGCCAGCAGAGCCGGGACAACTTCTGGAAACACCATATATTTT.

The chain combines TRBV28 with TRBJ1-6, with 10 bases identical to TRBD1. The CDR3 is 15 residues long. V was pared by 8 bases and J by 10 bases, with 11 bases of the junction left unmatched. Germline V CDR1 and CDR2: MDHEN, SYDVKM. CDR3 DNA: TGTGCCAGCCAGACAGGGGGCAGTGGAAACTCACCCCTCCACTTT. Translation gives CASQTGGSGNSPLHF.

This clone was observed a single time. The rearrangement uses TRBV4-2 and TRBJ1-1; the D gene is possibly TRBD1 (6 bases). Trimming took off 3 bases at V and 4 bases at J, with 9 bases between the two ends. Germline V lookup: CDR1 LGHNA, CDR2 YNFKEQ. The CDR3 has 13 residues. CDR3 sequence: CASSQVGATEAFF. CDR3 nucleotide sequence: TGTGCCAGCAGCCAGGTGGGGGCCACTGAAGCTTTCTTT.

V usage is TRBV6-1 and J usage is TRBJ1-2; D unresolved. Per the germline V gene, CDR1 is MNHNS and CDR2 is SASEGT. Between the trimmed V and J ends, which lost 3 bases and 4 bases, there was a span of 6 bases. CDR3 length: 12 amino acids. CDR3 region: CASSDRLYGYTF. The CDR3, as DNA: TGTGCCAGCAGTGACAGGCTCTATGGCTACACCTTC.

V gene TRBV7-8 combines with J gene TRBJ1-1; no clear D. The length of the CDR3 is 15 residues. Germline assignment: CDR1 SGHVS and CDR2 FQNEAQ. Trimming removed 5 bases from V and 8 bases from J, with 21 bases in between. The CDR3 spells CASSSSVLLGSEAFF. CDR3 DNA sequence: TGTGCCAGCAGCAGTAGCGTATTATTAGGCAGCGAAGCTTTCTTT.

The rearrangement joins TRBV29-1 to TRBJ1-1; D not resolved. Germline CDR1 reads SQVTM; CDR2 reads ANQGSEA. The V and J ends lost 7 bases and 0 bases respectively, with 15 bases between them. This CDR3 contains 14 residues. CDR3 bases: TGCAGCGCAGCGGACGGGATAATGAACACTGAAGCTTTCTTT. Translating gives CSAADGIMNTEAFF.

CDR3 sequence reads: CASSLMLAGGDQYF. The CDR3 DNA reads as TGTGCCAGCAGCTTAATGCTAGCGGGAGGGGACCAGTACTTC. The gene calls are TRBV7-3 and TRBJ2-5, with 12 nucleotides matching TRBD2. Germline CDR1 reads SGHTA; CDR2 reads FQGTGA. The V gene end was trimmed by 1 base and the J gene end by 10 bases; junction bases not matched to a gene: 4. The CDR3 contains 14 residues.

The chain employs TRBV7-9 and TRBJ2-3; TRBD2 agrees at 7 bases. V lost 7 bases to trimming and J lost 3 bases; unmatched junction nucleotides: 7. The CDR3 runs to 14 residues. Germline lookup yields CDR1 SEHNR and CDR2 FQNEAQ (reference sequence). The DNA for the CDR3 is TGTGCCAGCACGCTGGGGGGGGGAACAGATACGCAGTATTTT. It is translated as CASTLGGGTDTQYF.

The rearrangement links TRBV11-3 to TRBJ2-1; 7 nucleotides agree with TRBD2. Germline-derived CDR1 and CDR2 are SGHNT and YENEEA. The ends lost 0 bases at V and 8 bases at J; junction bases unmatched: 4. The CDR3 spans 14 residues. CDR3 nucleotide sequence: TGTGCCAGCAGCTTAGATGGGACTATCGATGAGCAGTTCTTC. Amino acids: CASSLDGTIDEQFF.

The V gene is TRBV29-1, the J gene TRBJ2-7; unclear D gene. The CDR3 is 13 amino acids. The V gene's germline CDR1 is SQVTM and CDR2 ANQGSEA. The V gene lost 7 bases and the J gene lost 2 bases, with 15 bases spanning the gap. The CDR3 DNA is TGCAGCGCCTCGACTCTGCTGGCCTACGAGCAGTACTTC. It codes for CSASTLLAYEQYF.

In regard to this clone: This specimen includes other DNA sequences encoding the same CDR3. CDR3 bases: TGCGCCAGCAGCTTAGAGGCTAGCGGGAGCTACGAGCAGTACTTC. Translated: CASSLEASGSYEQYF. The rearrangement links TRBV5-1 to TRBJ2-7; TRBD2 matches 10 bases. The germline V gene has CDR1 SGHRS and CDR2 YFSETQ. The length of the CDR3 is 15 residues. The V segment lost 2 bases and the J segment 3 bases; nucleotides outside the gene matches: 5.

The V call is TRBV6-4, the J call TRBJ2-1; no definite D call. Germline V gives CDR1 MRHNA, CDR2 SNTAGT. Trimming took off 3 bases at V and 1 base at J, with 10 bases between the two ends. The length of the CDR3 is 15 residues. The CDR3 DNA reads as TGTGCCAGCAGTGATCTTTCCCTATCCTACAATGAGCAGTTCTTC. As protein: CASSDLSLSYNEQFF.

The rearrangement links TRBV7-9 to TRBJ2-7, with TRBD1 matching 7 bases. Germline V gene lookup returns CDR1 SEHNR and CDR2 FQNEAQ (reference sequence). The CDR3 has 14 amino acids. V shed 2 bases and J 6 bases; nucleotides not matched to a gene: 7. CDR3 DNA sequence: TGTGCCAGCAGCTTATTACAGGGGAGCGGCGAGCAGTACTTC. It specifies CASSLLQGSGEQYF.

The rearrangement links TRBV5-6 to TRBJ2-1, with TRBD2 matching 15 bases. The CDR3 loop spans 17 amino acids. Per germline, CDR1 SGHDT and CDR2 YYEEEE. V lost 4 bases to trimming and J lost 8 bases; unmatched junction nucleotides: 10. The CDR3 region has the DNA TGTGCCAGCAGCGTCGCCGGGACTAGCGGGGGGAGTCATGAGCAGTTCTTC. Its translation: CASSVAGTSGGSHEQFF.

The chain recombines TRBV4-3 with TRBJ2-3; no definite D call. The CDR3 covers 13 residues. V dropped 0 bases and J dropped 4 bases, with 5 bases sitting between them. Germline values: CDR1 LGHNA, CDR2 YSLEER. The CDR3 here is CASSQEEADTQYF. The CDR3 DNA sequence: TGCGCCAGCAGCCAAGAAGAGGCAGATACGCAGTATTTT.